The T cell receptor beta chain described here comes from a study of blood T cell repertoires in COVID-19. Across the study: T cells, B-cell-depleted T cells, or PBMCs supplied cDNA or gDNA.

Germline V gene data show CDR1 as KGHSH and CDR2 as LQKENI. V was trimmed by 4 bases and J by 6 bases, leaving 7 bases between them. CDR3 length equals 12 residues. The table came from immunoSEQ multiplex PCR; TCRdb's copy has only in-frame clones and leaves some out. This sample yields approximately 89,000 clones, of which 90% to 95% are seen a single time; approximately 4.3% belongs to the top ten. The gene calls are TRBV18 and TRBJ1-5; D remains unclear. The receptor's source is a human donor with active COVID-19. The donor label of this sample is uncertain. Sample: peripheral blood. CDR3 DNA sequence: TGTGCCAGCTCACAAGAGTCTCAGCCCCAGCATTTT. This gives the protein CASSQESQPQHF.